This passage covers 13 T cell receptor beta chains from one sample sequenced in a study of T cell responses to AZD1222 COVID-19 vaccine. Method: immunoSEQ multiplex PCR; TCRdb's copy keeps in-frame clones and lacks some. The table has 150,000 to 200,000 clones, approximately 86% seen once. Here the sequenced sample was peripheral blood, taken 28 days after the second AZD1222 dose. These receptors were collected from an adult who received the AZD1222 COVID-19 vaccine.

This clone has more than one count but fewer than ten. The chain links TRBV9 to TRBJ1-6; D gene uncertain. The germline CDR1 and CDR2 sequences are SGDLS and YYNGEE. Trimming took 2 bases from V and 10 from J, leaving 22 bases between them. This CDR3 is 17 amino acids long. The CDR3 DNA reads as TGTGCCAGCAGCGTGGAGGCCGCCCGGATGCGAGGATCACCCCTCCACTTT. Translating gives CASSVEAARMRGSPLHF.

The genes are TRBV30 and TRBJ1-5, with D tentatively TRBD1 (5 bases). V dropped 1 base and J dropped 0 bases, with 13 bases sitting between them. The CDR3 contains 16 residues. Germline CDR1 GTSNPN, CDR2 SVGIG (reference sequence). The CDR3 bases are TGTGCCTGGAGTGCCGGGACTCGGAATAGCAATCAGCCCCAGCATTTT. Translated: CAWSAGTRNSNQPQHF.

This sequence joins TRBV6-6 and TRBJ2-1; D is unclear. Germline values: CDR1 MNHNY, CDR2 SVGAGI (reference sequence). This CDR3 has 14 amino acids. The germline V and J ends were trimmed by 6 bases and 2 bases, with 11 bases remaining between them. Here the CDR3 reads CASSPRAAYNEQFF. The CDR3 region has the DNA TGTGCCAGCAGCCCCCGGGCAGCCTACAATGAGCAGTTCTTC.

The sample holds one count of this clone. The gene calls are TRBV5-1 and TRBJ1-6; D call uncertain. CDR1 SGHRS and CDR2 YFSETQ come from the germline V gene. The V end lost 6 bases, the J end lost 0 bases, and 7 bases lay between the germline ends. This CDR3 is 14 amino acids long. CDR3 DNA: TGCGCCAGCACTATCGGCTCCTATAATTCACCCCTCCACTTT. Translated: CASTIGSYNSPLHF.

The genes are TRBV4-2 and TRBJ2-3; 7 bases line up with TRBD2. V dropped 0 bases and J dropped 7; count of bases not matched to a gene: 10. Germline-derived CDR1 and CDR2 are LGHNA and YNFKEQ. The CDR3 loop spans 16 amino acids. CDR3 in amino acids: CASSQEGRGPPHTQYF. The CDR3 coding sequence is TGTGCCAGCAGCCAAGAGGGGAGGGGTCCACCCCATACGCAGTATTTT.

This chain connects TRBV28 to TRBJ2-1; D may correspond to TRBD1 or TRBD2 (5 bases each). Looked up from germline, CDR1 is MDHEN and CDR2 is SYDVKM. Trimming cost V 5 bases and J 5 bases, with 16 bases left between them. The CDR3 totals 15 residues. The CDR3 region has the DNA TGTGCCAGCAGTCCTCCAGGGCTAGCCCACAATGAGCAGTTCTTC. Amino acids: CASSPPGLAHNEQFF.

This chain uses TRBV24-1 with TRBJ2-7; TRBD1 aligns across 7 bases. Germline assignment: CDR1 KGHDR and CDR2 SFDVKD. The CDR3 has 13 residues. Trimming at V came to 9 bases and at J to 4 bases, leaving 8 bases not matched to a gene. The CDR3 region is CATLGKGAYEQYF. CDR3 coding DNA: TGTGCCACCCTCGGGAAGGGGGCTTACGAGCAGTACTTC.

This chain uses TRBV5-4 with TRBJ2-1, with 10 positions matching TRBD1. The CDR3 runs to 15 residues. The germline gives CDR1 SGHNT, CDR2 YYREEE (reference sequence). Trimming cost V 5 bases and J 0 bases; bases outside gene matches: 2. The CDR3 region is CASRTGGGSYNEQFF. CDR3 nucleotides: TGTGCCAGCAGGACAGGGGGCGGCTCCTACAATGAGCAGTTCTTC.

The chain uses TRBV7-2 and TRBJ1-4; no clear D gene. CDR3 size: 15 residues. The germline CDR1 and CDR2 sequences are SGHTA and FQGNSA. Trimming removed 1 base at V and 5 bases at J, with 11 bases between. DNA of the CDR3: TGTGCCAGCAGCTTAGTGGCTTCGCGAAATGAAAAACTGTTTTTT. It translates to CASSLVASRNEKLFF.

The table lists this clone with a few counts. V usage is TRBV5-4 and J usage is TRBJ2-1; TRBD2 aligns across 7 bases. The CDR3 has 16 amino acids. The junction had 7 bases not matched to a gene; V was cut back by 4 bases and J by 0 bases. The germline V gene encodes CDR1 SGHNT and CDR2 YYREEE (reference sequence). CDR3 in amino acids: CASSQEAGRSYNEQFF. The DNA for the CDR3 is TGTGCCAGCAGCCAAGAAGCGGGGCGCTCCTACAATGAGCAGTTCTTC.

The V and J genes are TRBV10-3 and TRBJ1-2, with D perhaps matching TRBD1 (6 bases). The CDR3 extends over 13 amino acids. Germline V gene lookup returns CDR1 ENHRY and CDR2 SYGVKD. V lost 11 bases to trimming and J lost 2 bases, with 15 bases between them. The CDR3 sequence: CAFKADSNYGYTF. CDR3 nucleotide sequence: TGTGCCTTCAAGGCGGACAGCAACTATGGCTACACCTTC.

This clone was detected once. This chain joins TRBV2 and TRBJ2-3, with TRBD2 matching 8 bases. This CDR3 is 14 amino acids long. V dropped 8 bases and J dropped 4; count of bases not matched to a gene: 8. CDR1 is SNHLY and CDR2 is FYNNEI in the germline V gene. The CDR3 coding sequence is TGTGCCAGCGGTCCTCAGCGGGGGTCAGATACGCAGTATTTT. Translation: CASGPQRGSDTQYF.

This clone was seen more than once but under ten times. The chain uses TRBV27 and TRBJ2-7; D not certain. Trimming took 6 bases from V and 3 from J, leaving 15 bases between them. The CDR3 runs to 14 residues. CDR1 and CDR2 from the germline V gene are MNHEY and SMNVEV (reference sequence). CDR3 sequence reads: CASRSLAKYYEQYF. DNA of the CDR3: TGTGCCAGCAGATCCCTTGCGAAATACTACGAGCAGTACTTC.